These 25 T cell receptor beta chains were all obtained from the same sample, sequenced in a study of blood T cell repertoires in COVID-19. The repertoire was sequenced with immunoSEQ multiplex PCR; TCRdb's copy has only in-frame clones and lacks some. The sample lists 250,000 or so clones, roughly 86% occurring once. The sequencing sample was made of peripheral blood. The receptor source for this set is a man aged 40-50 years with active or convalescent COVID-19.

The chain carries TRBV6-2 or TRBV6-3 and TRBJ2-5, with a weak D call TRBD1 (5 bases). V lost 2 bases and J lost 2, with 9 bases in between. The germline CDR1 and CDR2 sequences are MNHEY and SVGEGT. The CDR3 spans 14 residues. CDR3 coding DNA: TGTGCCAGCAGTTACGGGGCACAGCAAGAGACCCAGTACTTC. It specifies CASSYGAQQETQYF.

The chain is built from TRBV2 and TRBJ2-3; 10 nucleotides align to TRBD1. From germline, CDR1 is SNHLY and CDR2 FYNNEI. The CDR3 runs 16 residues. The ends lost 5 bases at V and 5 bases at J; junction bases unmatched: 10. As DNA, the CDR3 is TGTGCCAGCAGTTTGACAGGGGGCTTGAGAAAAGATACGCAGTATTTT. Translating gives CASSLTGGLRKDTQYF.

The chain uses TRBV27 and TRBJ2-7, with 8 positions matching TRBD1. V gave up 5 bases and J gave up 2 bases; unmatched junction bases: 5. The CDR3 consists of 14 residues. Germline loops: CDR1 MNHEY, CDR2 SMNVEV (reference sequence). The CDR3 is CASSAGTGPYEQYF. The CDR3, as DNA: TGTGCCAGCAGTGCGGGGACAGGCCCCTACGAGCAGTACTTC.

The chain has TRBV18 and TRBJ1-5; 9 positions match TRBD1. This CDR3 spans 15 amino acids. The germline CDR1 and CDR2 sequences are KGHSH and LQKENI. V lost 5 bases, J lost 7 bases, and 9 bases stayed unmatched. This CDR3 reads CASSEGQGVRQPQHF. DNA of the CDR3: TGTGCCAGCTCAGAGGGACAGGGCGTTCGGCAGCCCCAGCATTTT.

CDR3 region: CASSQGSPSTGELFF. CDR3 bases: TGTGCCAGCAGCCAAGGATCCCCCAGCACCGGGGAGCTGTTTTTT. This chain connects TRBV3-1 (or the pseudogene TRBV3-2) to TRBJ2-2; D is unclear. Trimming took off 1 base at V and 4 bases at J, with 10 bases between the two ends. This CDR3 comprises 15 residues. Germline CDR1 is LGHDT and CDR2 is YNNKEL (reference sequence).

CDR3 in amino acids: CASSTRLRGAFF. Written as DNA, the CDR3 is TGTGCCAGCAGCACTAGGCTTCGGGGAGCTTTCTTT. This sequence joins TRBV11-2 and TRBJ1-1; no reliable D call. CDR1 SGHAT and CDR2 FQNNGV come from the germline V gene. CDR3 size: 12 residues. V lost 5 bases and J 10 bases, leaving 14 bases between the germline ends.

The chain couples TRBV4-1 to TRBJ2-7, with a possible D match to TRBD2 (6 bases). V was pared by 4 bases and J by 5 bases, with 15 bases between. The CDR3 runs to 14 residues. Germline loops: CDR1 MGHRA, CDR2 YSYEKL. CDR3: CASSPSGSEDEQYF. DNA for the CDR3: TGCGCCAGCAGCCCTTCCGGGAGCGAGGACGAGCAGTACTTC.

The chain has TRBV13 and TRBJ2-3, with 10 bases lining up with TRBD2. Trimming took 3 bases from V and 4 from J; bases not matched to a gene: 7. CDR3 length equals 16 residues. Germline V gene lookup returns CDR1 PRHDT and CDR2 FYEKMQ (reference sequence). The CDR3 loop reads CASSFLAGVGPDTQYF. DNA of the CDR3: TGTGCCAGCAGCTTCCTAGCGGGAGTGGGCCCAGATACGCAGTATTTT.

Comments on this clone: Other DNA sequences within the sample encode an identical CDR3. This sequence joins TRBV5-1 and TRBJ2-3; D is ambiguous. The CDR3 spans 13 residues. Per the germline V gene, CDR1 is SGHRS and CDR2 is YFSETQ. Trimming shortened V by 0 bases and J by 2 bases, and 4 bases separated the two germline ends. The CDR3 loop is CASSLAVTDTQYF. CDR3 coding DNA: TGCGCCAGCAGCTTGGCGGTCACAGATACGCAGTATTTT.

The chain carries TRBV6-5 and TRBJ2-4; tentative D call: TRBD1 (7 bases). Deletions cut 3 bases from V and 1 base from J, with 13 bases between. Looked up from germline, CDR1 is MNHEY and CDR2 is SVGAGI. The CDR3 totals 16 residues. CDR3 in DNA: TGTGCCAGCAGTTATCGGGACAGCGGGGCCAAAAACATTCAGTACTTC. Its protein is CASSYRDSGAKNIQYF.

The chain employs TRBV4-2 and TRBJ2-7, with 8 positions matching TRBD2. Germline values: CDR1 LGHNA, CDR2 YNFKEQ. Losses at the gene ends were 0 bases for V and 1 base for J; bases not matched to a gene: 5. The CDR3 sequence is 16 residues long. The CDR3: CASSQESTGGSYEQYF. As DNA, the CDR3 is TGTGCCAGCAGCCAAGAATCAACGGGGGGGTCCTACGAGCAGTACTTC.

The chain is built from TRBV4-1 and TRBJ1-5, with 8 positions matching TRBD1. V trimming: 4 bases; J trimming: 7 bases; junction bases outside the gene matches: 15. The CDR3 runs to 17 residues. Per the germline V gene, CDR1 is MGHRA and CDR2 is YSYEKL. The CDR3: CASSLDIDRQGAQPQHF. The DNA of the CDR3 is TGCGCCAGCAGCCTGGACATCGATAGGCAGGGGGCCCAGCCCCAGCATTTT.

The CDR3 spells CASSQGFGQGEYEQYF. The CDR3 bases are TGTGCCAGCAGCCAAGGATTTGGACAGGGGGAATACGAGCAGTACTTC. This chain uses TRBV3-1 (or the pseudogene TRBV3-2) with TRBJ2-7; TRBD1 agrees at 10 bases. The CDR3 contains 16 residues. The V gene end was trimmed by 1 base and the J gene end by 4 bases; junction bases not matched to a gene: 7. CDR1 is LGHDT and CDR2 is YNNKEL in the germline V gene (reference sequence).

This rearrangement joins TRBV19 to TRBJ2-2; D is possibly TRBD2 (5 bases). CDR1 is LNHDA and CDR2 is SQIVND in the germline V gene (reference sequence). Trimming cost V 4 bases and J 5 bases, with 8 bases left between them. The CDR3 totals 13 residues. For the CDR3, the DNA is TGTGCCAGTAGTAATGGGGAGACCGGGGAGCTGTTTTTT. It yields the protein CASSNGETGELFF.

CDR3 nucleotide sequence: TGTGCCAGCAGCCCTTCATCCACCGGGACTAGCGGAAACAATGAGCAGTTCTTC. The encoded protein is CASSPSSTGTSGNNEQFF. The genes are TRBV9 and TRBJ2-1; 11 bases fit TRBD2. This CDR3 has 18 amino acids. Germline assignment: CDR1 SGDLS and CDR2 YYNGEE. J gave up 5 bases and V 4 bases, and 14 bases lay outside the gene matches.

The rearrangement joins TRBV7-3 to TRBJ2-3, with D hard to call. Germline assignment: CDR1 SGHTA and CDR2 FQGTGA. The ends were cut back, 5 bases at V and 7 bases at J, with 10 bases in the middle. The CDR3 extends over 12 amino acids. CDR3 in amino acids: CASSPSGNTQYF. CDR3 DNA sequence: TGTGCCAGCAGCCCGTCAGGAAATACGCAGTATTTT.

The genes are TRBV29-1 and TRBJ2-5, with D perhaps matching TRBD1 (5 bases). Trimming took 7 bases from V and 1 from J, leaving 10 bases between them. This CDR3 region has 12 residues. Germline CDR1 SQVTM, CDR2 ANQGSEA. Written as DNA, the CDR3 is TGCAGCGCAAAGACAGCCCAAGAGACCCAGTACTTC. Translating gives CSAKTAQETQYF.

The chain employs TRBV5-4 and TRBJ2-1; a weak D match, TRBD1 (6 bases). CDR3 size: 16 residues. Between the trimmed V and J ends, which lost 0 bases and 1 base, there was a span of 11 bases. Germline V CDR1 and CDR2: SGHNT, YYREEE (reference sequence). The CDR3 protein is CASSLGTDLSYNEQFF. In nucleotides, the CDR3 is TGTGCCAGCAGCTTGGGGACAGATCTTTCCTACAATGAGCAGTTCTTC.

CDR3 DNA: TGCGCCAGCAGCTTGGAAGGGAGCTCCTACAATGAGCAGTTCTTC. Translated: CASSLEGSSYNEQFF. The chain combines TRBV5-1 with TRBJ2-1, with a tentative D call TRBD2 (5 bases). The V gene's germline CDR1 is SGHRS and CDR2 YFSETQ. The CDR3 has 15 amino acids. Trimming pared 0 bases from V and 0 bases from J, leaving 7 bases between. Variable domain in full (rest from reference TRBV5-1 and TRBJ2-1): KAGVTQTPRYLIKTRGQQVTLSCSPISGHRSVSWYQQTPGQGLQFLFEYFSETQRNKGNFPGRFSGRQFSNSRSEMNVSTLELGDSALYLCASSLEGSSYNEQFFGPGTRLTVL.

The rearrangement joins TRBV21-1 to TRBJ2-7; TRBD2, the D gene given by the table, was not confirmed from the DNA. TRBV21-1 corresponds to a pseudogene. This CDR3 is built from 17 residues. The chain's CDR3 is CASSNAQLAGRVKEQYF. In nucleotides, the CDR3 is TGTGCCAGCAGCAATGCCCAACTAGCGGGGCGAGTGAAGGAGCAGTACTTC.

Here the CDR3 DNA reads TGTGCCAGCAGTTTTCGTGCAGGCTCCTATAATTCACCCCTCCACTTT. Translated, it gives CASSFRAGSYNSPLHF. The genes are TRBV27 and TRBJ1-6; unclear D gene. The CDR3 loop spans 16 amino acids. CDR1 is MNHEY, CDR2 SMNVEV, per germline (reference sequence). V was cut by 3 bases and J by 0 bases, with 9 bases left in between.

The V and J genes are TRBV11-2 and TRBJ1-5, with D possibly TRBD1 on 5 matching bases. Trimming removed 6 bases from V and 7 bases from J, with 13 bases in between. CDR3 size: 13 residues. From germline, CDR1 is SGHAT and CDR2 FQNNGV. CDR3 region: CASSSIGGQPQHF. The CDR3, as DNA: TGTGCCAGCAGTTCCATCGGGGGGCAGCCCCAGCATTTT.

The genes are TRBV9 and TRBJ1-1, with 7 bases lining up with TRBD1. The J segment lost 6 bases and the V segment lost 6 bases, leaving 5 bases of the junction unmatched. There are 12 residues in the CDR3. CDR1 SGDLS and CDR2 YYNGEE come from the germline V gene. This CDR3 reads CASNQGEAEAFF. CDR3 sequence (DNA): TGTGCCAGCAACCAGGGGGAGGCTGAAGCTTTCTTT. The full variable domain, its missing parts supplied by reference TRBV9 and TRBJ1-1, is DSGVTQTPKHLITATGQRVTLRCSPRSGDLSVYWYQQSLDQGLQFLIQYYNGEERAKGNILERFSAQQFPDLHSELNLSSLELGDSALYFCASNQGEAEAFFGQGTRLTVV.

The chain combines TRBV18 with TRBJ1-2; the match to TRBD1 covers 7 bases. J gave up 2 bases and V 2 bases, and 2 bases lay outside the gene matches. The CDR3 has 14 residues. Germline V gives CDR1 KGHSH, CDR2 LQKENI. Written as DNA, the CDR3 is TGTGCCAGCTCACCAGGGACAGAAAACTATGGCTACACCTTC. Amino acid sequence: CASSPGTENYGYTF.

The V gene is TRBV19, the J gene TRBJ2-3, with 9 positions matching TRBD2. This CDR3 spans 14 amino acids. V lost 10 bases to trimming and J lost 1 base; unmatched junction nucleotides: 6. CDR1 is LNHDA, CDR2 SQIVND, per germline (reference sequence). The CDR3: CATGAGGRTDTQYF. The CDR3 DNA reads TGTGCCACCGGAGCGGGGGGACGCACAGATACGCAGTATTTT.